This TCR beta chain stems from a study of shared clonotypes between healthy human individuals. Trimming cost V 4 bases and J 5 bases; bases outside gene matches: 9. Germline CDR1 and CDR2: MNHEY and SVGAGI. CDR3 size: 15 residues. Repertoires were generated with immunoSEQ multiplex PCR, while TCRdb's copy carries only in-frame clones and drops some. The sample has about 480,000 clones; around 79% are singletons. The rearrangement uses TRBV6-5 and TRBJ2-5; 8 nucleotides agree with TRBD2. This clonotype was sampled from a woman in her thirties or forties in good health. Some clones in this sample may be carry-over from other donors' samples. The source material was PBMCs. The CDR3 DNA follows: TGTGCCAGCAGTTTTACTAGCGGAGGGGGGGAGACCCAGTACTTC. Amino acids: CASSFTSGGGETQYF.